One and the same sample provided the 6 T cell receptor beta chains below, sequenced in a study of blood T cell repertoires in COVID-19. The protocol was immunoSEQ multiplex PCR, while the TCRdb copy is restricted to in-frame clones and leaves out a portion. The data contain 400,000 to 500,000 clones, 88% of them singletons. The source material was PBMCs or T cells enriched from blood (not recorded which). These receptors came from a woman aged 18-29 years who had been exposed to COVID-19.

V gene TRBV27 combines with J gene TRBJ1-1, with a possible D match to TRBD1 (5 bases). V lost 10 bases and J 0 bases, leaving 15 bases between the germline ends. Germline CDR1 is MNHEY and CDR2 is SMNVEV (reference sequence). The CDR3 extends over 14 amino acids. The DNA for the CDR3 is TGTGCCACCAGGGTCGGGACTTTGAACACTGAAGCTTTCTTT. Its translation is CATRVGTLNTEAFF.

The chain carries TRBV6-5 and TRBJ1-2; 7 nucleotides agree with TRBD1. Looked up from germline, CDR1 is MNHEY and CDR2 is SVGAGI. The CDR3 spans 12 residues. The ends lost 6 bases at V and 8 bases at J; junction bases unmatched: 6. The CDR3: CASSLTGVGYTF. DNA for the CDR3: TGTGCCAGCAGCCTAACAGGGGTGGGCTACACCTTC.

This chain joins TRBV5-1 and TRBJ2-1; 7 bases align to TRBD1. This CDR3 spans 15 amino acids. V shed 4 bases and J 0 bases; nucleotides not matched to a gene: 4. Per the germline V gene, CDR1 is SGHRS and CDR2 is YFSETQ. The CDR3 DNA sequence: TGCGCCAGCAGCGGGGGACAGAGCTCCTACAATGAGCAGTTCTTC. Protein: CASSGGQSSYNEQFF. The whole variable domain, remainder taken from reference TRBV5-1 and TRBJ2-1, is KAGVTQTPRYLIKTRGQQVTLSCSPISGHRSVSWYQQTPGQGLQFLFEYFSETQRNKGNFPGRFSGRQFSNSRSEMNVSTLELGDSALYLCASSGGQSSYNEQFFGPGTRLTVL.

The rearrangement joins TRBV29-1 to TRBJ2-5; no definite D call. Germline CDR1 SQVTM, CDR2 ANQGSEA. V was pared by 3 bases and J by 13 bases, with 15 bases between. The CDR3 has 11 residues. The CDR3 coding sequence is TGCAGCGTTGAGGCTCGACTGTCGCTGTACTTC. It encodes CSVEARLSLYF.

The J gene is TRBJ2-1, the V gene TRBV5-4, with 9 nucleotides matching TRBD2. Germline assignment: CDR1 SGHNT and CDR2 YYREEE (reference sequence). Trimming removed 0 bases from V and 0 bases from J; junction bases left unmatched: 4. The CDR3 contains 17 residues. CDR3 DNA: TGTGCCAGCAGCTTGGCCAGCGGGGGGTACTCCTACAATGAGCAGTTCTTC. It translates to CASSLASGGYSYNEQFF. Together with reference TRBV5-4 and TRBJ2-1, the CDR3 gives the full variable domain: ETGVTQSPTHLIKTRGQQVTLRCSSQSGHNTVSWYQQALGQGPQFIFQYYREEENGRGNFPPRFSGLQFPNYSSELNVNALELDDSALYLCASSLASGGYSYNEQFFGPGTRLTVL.

This sequence joins TRBV11-3 and TRBJ1-6; D is uncertain. Germline V lookup: CDR1 SGHNT, CDR2 YENEEA. The CDR3 length is 18 residues. Trimming left V 5 bases short and J 1 base short, with 18 bases between. The CDR3 spells CASSARILSRSYNSPLHF. The DNA of the CDR3 is TGTGCCAGCAGCGCCCGAATTTTATCTCGGTCCTATAATTCACCCCTCCACTTT.